This TCR beta chain is from a study of blood T cell repertoires in COVID-19. On the study more broadly: Whether acute or convalescent, the COVID-19 samples came from the United States, Italy and Spain.

Libraries were prepared by immunoSEQ multiplex PCR; TCRdb keeps only in-frame clonotypes and omits some of them. The sample carries 70,000 to 85,000 clones, over 75% recorded once. Sample: peripheral blood. The TCR comes from a man older than 75 with acute or convalescent COVID-19.

This chain's CDR3 is CASSVARTSGSYEQYF. The CDR3 DNA sequence: TGTGCCAGCAGTGTAGCAAGGACTAGCGGCTCCTACGAGCAGTACTTC. V usage is TRBV28 and J usage is TRBJ2-7; TRBD2 matches 10 bases. Germline CDR1 MDHEN, CDR2 SYDVKM. The length of the CDR3 is 16 residues. After removal of 5 bases from V and 0 bases from J, the junction contained 7 bases not matched to a gene.